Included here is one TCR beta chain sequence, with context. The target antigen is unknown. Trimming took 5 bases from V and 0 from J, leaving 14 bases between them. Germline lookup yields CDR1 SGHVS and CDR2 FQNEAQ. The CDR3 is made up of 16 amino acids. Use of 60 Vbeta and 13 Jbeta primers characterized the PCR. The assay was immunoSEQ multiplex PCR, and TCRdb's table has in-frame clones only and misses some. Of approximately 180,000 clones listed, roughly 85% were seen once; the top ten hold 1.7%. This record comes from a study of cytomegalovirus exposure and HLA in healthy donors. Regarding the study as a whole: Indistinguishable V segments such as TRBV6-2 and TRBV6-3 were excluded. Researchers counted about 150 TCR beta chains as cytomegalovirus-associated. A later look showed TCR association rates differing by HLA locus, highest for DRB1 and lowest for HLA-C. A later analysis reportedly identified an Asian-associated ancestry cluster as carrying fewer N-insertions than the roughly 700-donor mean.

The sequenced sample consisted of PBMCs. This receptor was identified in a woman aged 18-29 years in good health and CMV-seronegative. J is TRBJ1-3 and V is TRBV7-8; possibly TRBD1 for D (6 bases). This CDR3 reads CASSLQGISSGNTIYF. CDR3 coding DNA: TGTGCCAGCAGCCTACAGGGTATTAGCTCTGGAAACACCATATATTTT.